The clone carrying this T cell receptor beta chain was recorded a few times. Its target is unknown. This sample is part of a study of beta chain features in type 1 diabetes. Looking at the study overall: All samples combined gave about 100 million sorted cells for examination.

Sampling consisted of one heparinised blood draw per donor, averaging approximately 100 mL. The CDR3 length is 16 residues. V was pared by 0 bases and J by 2 bases, with 7 bases of the junction left unmatched. Germline CDR1 is SGHRS and CDR2 is YFSETQ. As every portion of the isolated RNA was reverse transcribed, the sequencing read expressed TCRB transcripts. Sequencing was performed with immunoSEQ multiplex PCR; in TCRdb, only in-frame clones are kept and a portion is missing. The data hold around 500,000 clones, with more than 9.5% observed a single time. Findings and limits, study-wide: Insertions at VDJ junctions were less frequent in type 1 diabetes patients. These patients also deleted more nucleotides at the same junctions.

V and J are TRBV5-1 and TRBJ1-2; the match to TRBD1 covers 7 bases. Source material: naive CD4+ T cells from blood. The sequence was collected from a woman between 18 and 29 years old in good health. CDR3: CASSLGPTGTNYGYTF. Here the CDR3 DNA reads TGCGCCAGCAGCTTGGGGCCGACAGGGACCAACTATGGCTACACCTTC.